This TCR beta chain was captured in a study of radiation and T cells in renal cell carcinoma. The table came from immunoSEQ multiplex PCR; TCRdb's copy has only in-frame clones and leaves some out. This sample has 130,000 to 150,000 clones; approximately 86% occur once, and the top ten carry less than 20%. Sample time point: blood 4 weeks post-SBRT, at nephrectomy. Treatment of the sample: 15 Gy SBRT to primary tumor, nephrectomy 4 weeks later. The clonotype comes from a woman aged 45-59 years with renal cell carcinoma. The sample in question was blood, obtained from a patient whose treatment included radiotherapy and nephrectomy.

The DNA of the CDR3 is TGTGCCAGCACCATGGGGGCAACAGCTTTCTTT. This gives the protein CASTMGATAFF. The chain joins TRBV5-6 to TRBJ1-1; possible D gene TRBD1, 6 bases. Trimming took off 6 bases at V and 10 bases at J, with 13 bases between the two ends. Germline CDR1 is SGHDT and CDR2 is YYEEEE. There are 11 residues in the CDR3.